The clone carrying this T cell receptor beta chain has at least ten counts. MiXCR was run by TCRdb on the 5' RACE reads, yielding one entry per CDR3 protein. The table shows about 43,000 distinct CDR3 sequences, with approximately 11% occurring only once. Germline trimming cut 3 bases from V and 5 bases from J; bases unmatched to any gene: 2. CDR1 is KGHSH, CDR2 LQKENI, per germline. The CDR3 runs to 14 residues. The data belong to a study of neurological immune-mediated disorders. Sample: PBMCs. This receptor was obtained from a female donor in good health. The genes are TRBV18 and TRBJ2-1; 9 bases match TRBD2. The CDR3, as DNA: TGTGCCAGCTCACCCTTAGCGGGGGACAATGAGCAGTTCTTC. Its protein is CASSPLAGDNEQFF.